Listed below are T cell receptor beta chains from one sample, sequenced in a study of OX40 agonist ivuxolimab in advanced cancers. Measured with immunoSEQ multiplex PCR; TCRdb has only the in-frame clones, and not every one. This repertoire shows tens of thousands of clones, approximately 90% found once; its top ten account for approximately 1.1%. The sample consisted of CD4+ or CD8+ T cells sorted from blood, taken in a trial of the OX40 agonist ivuxolimab. These TCRs come from an adult with an advanced solid tumor such as melanoma, head and neck, liver or kidney cancer. Both conserved end residues are part of each CDR3. The order of the fields is D gene, V gene, J gene, clone size, CDR3 DNA, CDR3 protein. D genes are given only for firm matches. Size tells how often a clone was seen (once, few, many) or the class of an expanded clone, and some rows leave it out.

>TRBD1|TRBV5-1|TRBJ1-5|-
TGCGCCAGCAGCTTGGGTGGGACAGATTATCAGCCCCAGCATTTT
CASSLGGTDYQPQHF
>-|TRBV19|TRBJ2-5|once
TGTGCCAGTAGTCGTAGGGTGAGGGAAGAGACCCAGTACTTC
CASSRRVREETQYF
>TRBD1|TRBV5-1|TRBJ1-5|-
TGCGCCAGCAGCTTGGGGAGGGGGCAGGGGAGGAGTCAGCCCCAGCATTTT
CASSLGRGQGRSQPQHF
>-|TRBV11-2|TRBJ1-1|-
TGTGCCAGCAGTCTAGCGGTGGCGAACACTGAAGCTTTCTTT
CASSLAVANTEAFF
>TRBD1|TRBV7-3|TRBJ1-2|-
TGTGCCAGCAGCCCAGGGGGAGGGAACTATGGCTACACCTTC
CASSPGGGNYGYTF
>-|TRBV5-4|TRBJ2-1|-
TGTGCCAGCAGCCAGGCGGCTAGTATTAACAATGAGCAGTTCTTC
CASSQAASINNEQFF
>TRBD1|TRBV30|TRBJ2-3|-
TGTGCCTTCCCGGGACAGGGGCCTCCAGATACGCAGTATTTT
CAFPGQGPPDTQYF
>-|TRBV5-4|TRBJ1-6|-
TGTGCCAGCAGCTTACAGGAGGATTCACCCCTCCACTTT
CASSLQEDSPLHF
>TRBD2|TRBV19|TRBJ2-7|-
TGTGCCAGTAGCTCCGGGAGGAGGCAAGCGGACGAGCAGTACTTC
CASSSGRRQADEQYF
>-|TRBV28|TRBJ1-2|-
TGTGCCAGCAGTTGGGTCGGAGCTAACTATGGCTACACCTTC
CASSWVGANYGYTF
>-|TRBV27|TRBJ1-5|-
TGTGCCAGCAGTTCGCAGGGACTCAATCAGCCCCAGCATTTT
CASSSQGLNQPQHF
>-|TRBV29-1|TRBJ2-7|-
TGCAGCGTGGGTACCTCCTACGAGCAGTACTTC
CSVGTSYEQYF
>-|TRBV2|TRBJ2-4|-
TGTGCCAGCAGTGATACCGGGGTCAAAAACATTCAGTACTTC
CASSDTGVKNIQYF
>-|TRBV6-5|TRBJ2-1|-
TGTGCCAGCAGTCGATTAGGGTCCTACAATGAGCAGTTCTTC
CASSRLGSYNEQFF
>TRBD1|TRBV5-1|TRBJ2-3|-
TGCGCCAGCAGGGGACAGGGGGCTAGCACAGATACGCAGTATTTT
CASRGQGASTDTQYF
>TRBD1|TRBV2|TRBJ1-6|-
TGTGCCAGCAGTGGGACAGGGATGAATTCACCCCTCCACTTT
CASSGTGMNSPLHF
>-|TRBV19|TRBJ1-3|-
TGTGCCAGTAGTACATCTGGAAACACCATATATTTT
CASSTSGNTIYF
>TRBD1|TRBV7-9|TRBJ1-2|-
TGTGCCAGCAGCTTAGGGACAGGGGGCAATGGCTACACCTTC
CASSLGTGGNGYTF
>-|TRBV11-1|TRBJ2-5|-
TGTGCCAGCAGCTTAGTGAAGGGGTCGGGGACCCAGTACTTC
CASSLVKGSGTQYF
>-|TRBV25-1|TRBJ1-3|-
TGTGCCAGCAGTGAAGGGGGTGCAGGGGTCTCTGGAAACACCATATATTTT
CASSEGGAGVSGNTIYF
>TRBD2|TRBV11-2|TRBJ2-5|-
TGTGCCAGCAGCTTTGGGGGGGTAGATCGGGAGACCCAGTACTTC
CASSFGGVDRETQYF
>-|TRBV18|TRBJ2-7|-
TGTGCCAGCTCACCCCGGACAGTTCCCTTTGAGCAGTACTTC
CASSPRTVPFEQYF
>-|TRBV6-5|TRBJ2-7|once
TGTGCCAGCAGTTACTCCGGTGCCCGCTCCTACGAGCAGTACTTC
CASSYSGARSYEQYF
>TRBD2|TRBV14|TRBJ2-1|-
TGTGCCAGCAGCGATTCCGTAGCGGGGTCAACCTACAATGAGCAGTTCTTC
CASSDSVAGSTYNEQFF
>-|TRBV5-1|TRBJ2-7|-
TGCGCCAGCAGCCCCGGTTTCTACGAGCAGTACTTC
CASSPGFYEQYF
>TRBD2|TRBV18|TRBJ2-7|-
TGTGCCAGCTCACCCCTCCCCGGGACTAGCGGCTATTACGAGCAGTACTTC
CASSPLPGTSGYYEQYF
>-|TRBV7-2|TRBJ2-3|-
TGTGCCAGCAGCTTAAGTAGTCCAGATACGCAGTATTTT
CASSLSSPDTQYF
>-|TRBV5-1|TRBJ1-4|-
TGCGCCAGCAGCTCCCGACAGAATGAAAAACTGTTTTTT
CASSSRQNEKLFF
>-|TRBV19|TRBJ1-6|-
TGTGCCTCGACAGAAGGGGATAATTCACCCCTCCACTTT
CASTEGDNSPLHF
>-|TRBV11-3|TRBJ2-5|-
TGTGCCAGCAGTAGAGGGGGACCTAGAGTCGAGACCCAGTACTTC
CASSRGGPRVETQYF
>TRBD1|TRBV11-2|TRBJ2-2|once
TGTGCCAGCAGCGCCCTGGTCGACAGGGTGGTCACCGGGGAGCTGTTTTTT
CASSALVDRVVTGELFF
>-|TRBV7-8|TRBJ1-3|-
TGTGCCAGCAGCCAAGCATCCGGGTCCTCTGGAAACACCATATATTTT
CASSQASGSSGNTIYF
>-|TRBV28|TRBJ2-3|-
TGTGCCAGCAGTTCAGGAGGGGGTCCGCAGTATTTT
CASSSGGGPQYF
>-|TRBV7-2|TRBJ2-7|-
TGTGCCAGCAGCATAGGACCCCTTTCCTACGAGCAGTACTTC
CASSIGPLSYEQYF
>TRBD1|TRBV6-1|TRBJ1-4|-
TGTGCCAGCAGTCCCTCCACAGGGGGCGTTGAAAAACTGTTTTTT
CASSPSTGGVEKLFF
>TRBD1|TRBV5-1|TRBJ1-5|-
TGCGCCAGCAGCTTAAGACAGGGTCAGCCCCAGCATTTT
CASSLRQGQPQHF
>-|TRBV5-6|TRBJ1-2|-
TGTGCCAGCAGCTTGGGAACCGGGGTACCAATCTATGGCTACACCTTC
CASSLGTGVPIYGYTF
>TRBD1|TRBV5-1|TRBJ2-2|-
TGCGCCAGCAGCATACCGGGACAGGGATTCACCGGGGAGCTGTTTTTT
CASSIPGQGFTGELFF
>TRBD2|TRBV5-4|TRBJ2-1|-
TGTGCCAGCAGCTCAGGACTAGCCTGGAACAATGAGCAGTTCTTC
CASSSGLAWNNEQFF
>TRBD2|TRBV6-1|TRBJ2-5|-
TGTGCCAGCAGTGAAGAGCAGCGGGGGGTGGAGACCCAGTACTTC
CASSEEQRGVETQYF
>TRBD2|TRBV9|TRBJ2-7|-
TGTGCCAGCAGCGTAGGTCCAGCGGGAGTTGGAAACGAGCAGTACTTC
CASSVGPAGVGNEQYF
>-|TRBV7-3|TRBJ2-3|-
TGTGCCAGCAGCTTAAAAGGTAGCACAGATACGCAGTATTTT
CASSLKGSTDTQYF
>-|TRBV25-1|TRBJ2-5|-
TGTGCCAGCAGTGACCGGGACGGGGGATTCCAAGAGACCCAGTACTTC
CASSDRDGGFQETQYF
>-|TRBV10-3|TRBJ2-3|-
TGTGCCATCAGTGATGGAGGGCGGGGAGTAGATACGCAGTATTTT
CAISDGGRGVDTQYF
>TRBD1|TRBV29-1|TRBJ2-7|once
TGCAGCGTTCGACAGGGAGTCTACGAGCAGTACTTC
CSVRQGVYEQYF
>TRBD1|TRBV7-9|TRBJ2-3|-
TGTGCCAGCAGCCAGACAGGGGTAACAGATACGCAGTATTTT
CASSQTGVTDTQYF
>-|TRBV5-4|TRBJ2-1|-
TGTGCCAGCAAGGATTCAAGCTCCTACAATGAGCAGTTCTTC
CASKDSSSYNEQFF
>-|TRBV30|TRBJ1-1|few
TGTGCCTGGAGAACGGGGGTACCTGAAGCTTTCTTT
CAWRTGVPEAFF
>-|TRBV4-2|TRBJ2-7|-
TGTGCCAGCAGCCAAACAGACCAGCGCTACGAGCAGTACTTC
CASSQTDQRYEQYF
>TRBD2|TRBV9|TRBJ2-1|once
TGTGCCAGCAGCGAAACTAGCGGAGCTTACAATGAGCAGTTCTTC
CASSETSGAYNEQFF
>TRBD1|TRBV18|TRBJ1-1|-
TGTGCCAGCTCACTCACAGGGGCGATGAACACTGAAGCTTTCTTT
CASSLTGAMNTEAFF
>-|TRBV19|TRBJ2-3|-
TGTGCCAGTAGTAGCGATTCCCCTAGAGCAGATACGCAGTATTTT
CASSSDSPRADTQYF
>-|TRBV19|TRBJ2-1|-
TGTGCCAGTAGTATGTCAGACATCTACAATGAGCAGTTCTTC
CASSMSDIYNEQFF
>-|TRBV2|TRBJ1-5|-
TGTGCCAGCAAGCCGACGGGGCAGAATCAGCCCCAGCATTTT
CASKPTGQNQPQHF
>TRBD2|TRBV5-1|TRBJ2-7|few
TGCGCCAGCAGCCGAGCGGGGGGGCTCGGCGAGCAGTACTTC
CASSRAGGLGEQYF